Listed here are 14 T cell receptor beta chains from one sample, sequenced in a study of T-cell reconstitution after alpha-beta-depleted transplantation in children listed by TCRdb under 2016. The treatment or condition label here, explained by the study, means: allogeneic hematopoietic cell transplantation with graft depleted of TCRalphabeta T cells and CD19 B cells. The method was PCR. Sequencing relied on an Illumina HiSeq 2500. TCR libraries were prepared with molecular barcoding, using unique molecular identifiers to normalize TCRbeta repertoire quantification. The raw public data were reprocessed by TCRdb itself: fastp quality trimming at Q25, MiXCR clonotype calling, in-frame beta chains only. Rows with a matching CDR3 protein are joined into one entry that keeps the most common DNA and genes. Across this sample there are about 500,000 distinct CDR3 sequences, with more than 9.5% seen only once. The ten largest clones take up less than 15% of the sample.

Sequences were derived from PBMCs, mostly from graft donor cells, sampled 180 days after TCRalphabeta/CD19-depleted stem cell transplant. The receptors stem from a female patient aged 2-15 years who had a stem cell transplant for aplastic anemia, so the T cells may come from the graft donor.

This clonotype was counted at least ten times. The chain links TRBV5-6 to TRBJ2-3, with D hard to call. V was pared by 4 bases and J by 2 bases, with 2 bases between. CDR3 length: 11 residues. In germline, CDR1 is SGHDT, CDR2 YYEEEE. The CDR3 nucleotides read TGTGCCAGCAGCGACACAGATACGCAGTATTTT. It translates to CASSDTDTQYF.

This chain links TRBV7-9 with TRBJ2-3, with 8 bases that match TRBD1. The junction had 4 bases not matched to a gene; V was cut back by 1 base and J by 1 base. CDR3 size: 16 residues. The germline gives CDR1 SEHNR, CDR2 FQNEAQ (reference sequence). CDR3 sequence: CASSLDPGQGTDTQYF. In DNA form, the CDR3 reads TGTGCCAGCAGCTTAGATCCGGGACAGGGCACAGATACGCAGTATTTT. Filled out from reference TRBV7-9 and TRBJ2-3, the complete variable domain reads DTGVSQNPRHKITKRGQNVTFRCDPISEHNRLYWYRQTLGQGPEFLTYFQNEAQLEKSRLLSDRFSAERPKGSFSTLEIQRTEQGDSAMYLCASSLDPGQGTDTQYFGPGTRLTVL.

This clonotype appeared a few times. The J gene is TRBJ2-1, the V gene TRBV7-6; TRBD2 matches at 7 bases. The trim removed 4 bases at V and 1 base at J, leaving 10 bases unmatched. CDR3 length: 17 amino acids. Germline-derived CDR1 and CDR2 are SGHVS and FNYEAQ. The CDR3 DNA reads as TGTGCCAGCAGCTCTTTGACTAGCCTCCATTCCTACAATGAGCAGTTCTTC. Translating it yields CASSSLTSLHSYNEQFF. The whole variable domain, remainder taken from reference TRBV7-6 and TRBJ2-1, is GAGVSQSPRYKVTKRGQDVALRCDPISGHVSLYWYRQALGQGPEFLTYFNYEAQQDKSGLPNDRFSAERPEGSISTLTIQRTEQRDSAMYRCASSSLTSLHSYNEQFFGPGTRLTVL.

This clonotype was detected only once. A much larger clone lies one base from this, so it may be a read error. The CDR3 sequence is CASTLPLAGGETQYF. Written as DNA, the CDR3 is TGTGCCAGCACCTTACCACTAGCGGGGGGAGAGACCCAGTACTTC. This chain uses TRBV7-2 with TRBJ2-5; TRBD2 matches at 12 bases. The CDR3 consists of 15 residues. CDR1 is SGHTA, CDR2 FQGNSA, per germline.

The chain couples TRBV20-1 to TRBJ2-1; 14 bases match TRBD2. This CDR3 is 17 amino acids long. Looked up from germline, CDR1 is DFQATT and CDR2 is SNEGSKA (reference sequence). J lost 8 bases, V lost 5 bases, and 14 bases had no gene match. The CDR3 loop reads CSASSPGTSGRNDEQFF. In DNA form, the CDR3 reads TGCAGTGCTTCCTCCCCCGGGACTAGCGGGAGAAACGATGAGCAGTTCTTC.

This clonotype was counted ten times or more. This chain joins TRBV7-9 and TRBJ2-3; TRBD2 aligns across 9 bases. V was clipped by 8 bases and J by 2 bases; unmatched bases: 5. Germline assignment: CDR1 SEHNR and CDR2 FQNEAQ (reference sequence). The CDR3 is 14 amino acids. The CDR3 bases are TGTGCCAGCGGAAGACTAGCGGCCACAGATACGCAGTATTTT. Residues: CASGRLAATDTQYF.

The J gene is TRBJ2-7, the V gene TRBV4-1; TRBD1 aligns across 8 bases. Germline assignment: CDR1 MGHRA and CDR2 YSYEKL. This CDR3 spans 15 amino acids. V dropped 0 bases and J dropped 1; count of bases not matched to a gene: 2. CDR3 amino acids: CASSQDWDRSYEQYF. The CDR3 DNA sequence: TGCGCCAGCAGCCAAGATTGGGACAGGTCCTACGAGCAGTACTTC.

This clonotype was recorded at least ten times. V usage is TRBV24-1 and J usage is TRBJ2-5; no definite D call. The CDR3 runs to 12 residues. CDR1 and CDR2 (germline): KGHDR, SFDVKD. The V gene lost 0 bases and the J gene lost 5 bases, with 3 bases spanning the gap. In DNA, the CDR3 is TGTGCCACCAGTGATTTGGGCGAGACCCAGTACTTC. Translated, it gives CATSDLGETQYF.

This chain joins TRBV2 and TRBJ2-7; TRBD2 aligns across 11 bases. Germline values: CDR1 SNHLY, CDR2 FYNNEI. Trimming removed 4 bases from V and 3 bases from J; junction bases left unmatched: 2. The CDR3 is made up of 14 amino acids. The CDR3 nucleotides read TGTGCCAGCAGTGCTACTAGCGGGAGCTACGAGCAGTACTTC. Its protein product is CASSATSGSYEQYF.

This clonotype has a handful of counts. The rearrangement links TRBV5-6 to TRBJ2-5; D may be TRBD1 (5 bases). V was trimmed by 7 bases and J by 1 base, leaving 20 bases between them. Germline V gives CDR1 SGHDT, CDR2 YYEEEE. The length of the CDR3 is 16 residues. The CDR3 sequence is CASGGDRTSSQETQYF. The CDR3 DNA sequence: TGTGCCAGCGGTGGCGATCGGACATCCTCCCAAGAGACCCAGTACTTC.

The J gene is TRBJ1-1, the V gene TRBV20-1; 10 bases align to TRBD1. Germline values: CDR1 DFQATT, CDR2 SNEGSKA (reference sequence). The CDR3 spans 17 residues. With 3 bases clipped from V and 0 bases from J, the junction kept 10 bases outside the gene matches. Here the CDR3 reads CSARSRQGATLNTEAFF. The CDR3 DNA sequence: TGCAGTGCTAGGTCCCGACAGGGGGCCACCTTGAACACTGAAGCTTTCTTT.

There are many counts of this clonotype. The chain uses TRBV5-1 and TRBJ1-1; D is undetermined. V lost 3 bases to trimming and J lost 1 base, with 10 bases between them. The CDR3 spans 14 residues. Germline V lookup: CDR1 SGHRS, CDR2 YFSETQ. The CDR3 region has the DNA TGCGCCAGCAGCTCTTTACCTTCGAACACTGAAGCTTTCTTT. Its translation: CASSSLPSNTEAFF.

This clonotype was observed a handful of times. The genes are TRBV6-1 and TRBJ2-1; weak D call: TRBD1 (6 bases). The V end was cut by 4 bases, the J end by 9 bases, with 13 bases between. Per germline, CDR1 MNHNS and CDR2 SASEGT. This CDR3 has 13 residues. CDR3 coding DNA: TGTGCCAGCAGTGCGTCACAGGGCGGTGAGCAGTTCTTC. Residues: CASSASQGGEQFF.

This clonotype was picked up a small number of times. The chain is built from TRBV29-1 and TRBJ1-1; TRBD1 is a possible D gene (5 bases). CDR1 is SQVTM, CDR2 ANQGSEA, per germline. V lost 6 bases, J lost 7 bases, and 9 bases lay in between. The CDR3 has 10 residues. The CDR3 DNA sequence: TGCAGCGTGGGGGACGGTGAAGCTTTCTTT. Its translation: CSVGDGEAFF.